A single sample is the source of the 15 T cell receptor beta chains below, sequenced in a study of liver allograft versus peripheral blood T cells. Study-wide background: The authors compared T cell receptor repertoires in transplanted livers with recipients' peripheral blood repertoires.

In TCRdb, the reads were re-called with MiXCR into one record per CDR3 protein. The sample totals 45 to 65 distinct CDR3 sequences. These receptors all stem from a human patient who had a liver transplant. Some T cells may have originated in the graft donor.

By frequency in the sample, this clonotype is hyperexpanded. The gene calls are TRBV6-1 and TRBJ2-6; a weak D match, TRBD1 (6 bases). Germline CDR1 reads MNHNS; CDR2 reads SASEGT. Trimming removed 3 bases at V and 0 bases at J, with 6 bases between. The CDR3 length is 15 residues. CDR3 protein: CASSEDSSGANVLTF. CDR3 nucleotide sequence: TGTGCCAGCAGTGAGGACAGCTCTGGGGCCAACGTCCTGACTTTC.

By frequency in the sample, this clonotype is hyperexpanded. V and J are TRBV6-6 and TRBJ1-1; D possibly corresponds to TRBD1 (6 bases). In germline, CDR1 is MNHNY, CDR2 SVGAGI (reference sequence). The CDR3 is 13 amino acids. Between the trimmed V and J ends, which lost 7 bases and 3 bases, there was a span of 12 bases. In nucleotides, the CDR3 is TGTGCCAGCACTGAAGACAGGTACACTGAAGCTTTCTTT. Protein product: CASTEDRYTEAFF.

The chain combines TRBV6-1 with TRBJ1-6, with D unclear. CDR1 is MNHNS and CDR2 is SASEGT in the germline V gene. There are 14 residues in the CDR3. V lost 1 base and J lost 9, with 10 bases in between. Here the CDR3 DNA reads TGTGCCAGCAGTGAAGGGCAGCAAAGTTCACCCCTCCACTTT. Its protein product is CASSEGQQSSPLHF.

As DNA, the CDR3 is TGTGCCAGCAGCTCATGGTCGAACACTGAAGCTTTCTTT. This translates into CASSSWSNTEAFF. The gene calls are TRBV11-2 and TRBJ1-1; no clear D gene. The germline gives CDR1 SGHAT, CDR2 FQNNGV. This CDR3 has 13 residues. V gave up 4 bases and J gave up 1 base, with 7 bases separating them.

By share, this clonotype ranks as medium-sized. V usage is TRBV20-1 and J usage is TRBJ2-1; D possibly matches TRBD1 or TRBD2 (5 bases each). This CDR3 is built from 15 residues. V shed 0 bases and J shed 8 bases, with 17 bases lying between them. CDR1 is DFQATT, CDR2 SNEGSKA, per germline (reference sequence). As DNA, the CDR3 is TGCAGTGCTAGAGAACCGGGACGAGAAATCGATGAGCAGTTCTTC. This encodes CSAREPGREIDEQFF.

With regard to this clonotype: Germline is not matched at one junction end, which may reflect a read error. The chain joins TRBV18 to TRBJ2-7; D might be TRBD1 or TRBD2, each matching 5 bases. The J call is doubtful: the DNA matches TRBJ2-1 better. Per the germline V gene, CDR1 is KGHSH and CDR2 is LQKENI. CDR3 length: 13 amino acids. Here the CDR3 DNA reads TGTACCAGCTCAGGAGTGGGGGAAAGTGAGCAGTTCTTC. Protein product: CTSSGVGESEQFF.

The V and J genes are TRBV11-2 and TRBJ2-1; D remains unclear. V was trimmed by 2 bases and J by 5 bases, leaving 10 bases between them. CDR3 length: 14 residues. Germline loops: CDR1 SGHAT, CDR2 FQNNGV. This CDR3 is CASSLFAGDNEQFF. The CDR3 DNA sequence: TGTGCCAGCAGCTTATTTGCCGGCGACAATGAGCAGTTCTTC.

This clonotype has more than one count but fewer than ten. V gene TRBV11-2 combines with J gene TRBJ2-3; D is uncertain. V lost 2 bases and J 1 base, leaving 7 bases between the germline ends. The CDR3 covers 14 residues. Per germline, CDR1 SGHAT and CDR2 FQNNGV. CDR3 DNA: TGTGCCAGCAGCTTATACCCTGGCACAGATACGCAGTATTTT. The encoded protein is CASSLYPGTDTQYF.

This clonotype is deemed hyperexpanded. The J gene is TRBJ1-1, the V gene TRBV5-4; no firm D call. CDR3 length: 13 residues. Trimming took 0 bases from V and 1 from J, leaving 4 bases between them. Germline V gives CDR1 SGHNT, CDR2 YYREEE (reference sequence). CDR3 nucleotides: TGTGCCAGCAGCTTGGACCAGAACACTGAAGCTTTCTTT. Translation gives CASSLDQNTEAFF.

A remark on this clonotype: This likely stems from a read error, as it lies one base from a far larger clone. The rearrangement joins TRBV19 to TRBJ2-1; tentative D call: TRBD1 (6 bases). The germline gives CDR1 LNHDA, CDR2 SQIVND (reference sequence). CDR3 length: 12 residues. CDR3 residues: CASSEDSYGYAF. CDR3 coding DNA: TGTGCCAGTAGTGAGGACAGTTATGGCTACGCCTTC.

The chain couples TRBV10-3 to TRBJ2-2, with D possibly matching TRBD2 (5 bases). V lost 2 bases, J lost 6 bases, and 7 bases lay in between. Germline CDR1 reads ENHRY; CDR2 reads SYGVKD. The CDR3 contains 13 residues. CDR3 amino acids: CAISEKRAGELFF. CDR3 bases: TGTGCCATCAGTGAGAAGAGGGCCGGGGAGCTGTTTTTT.

The J gene is TRBJ1-1, the V gene TRBV30; D perhaps matches TRBD1 (5 bases). The CDR3 has 15 amino acids. V gave up 3 bases and J gave up 0 bases, with 14 bases separating them. Germline V gene sequence: CDR1 GTSNPN, CDR2 SVGIG (reference sequence). CDR3 region: CAWSISDILNTEAFF. The CDR3 nucleotides read TGTGCCTGGAGCATCTCGGACATTTTGAACACTGAAGCTTTCTTT.

In its sample, this clonotype is hyperexpanded (1% or more). The rearrangement uses TRBV6-1 and TRBJ2-7; either TRBD1 or TRBD2 may supply D (5 bases each). Trimming removed 5 bases from V and 6 bases from J, with 17 bases in between. CDR3 length: 14 amino acids. Germline CDR1 and CDR2: MNHNS and SASEGT. This CDR3 is CASSPRDEGLEQYF. As DNA, the CDR3 is TGTGCCAGCAGTCCCCGGGACGAAGGGCTCGAGCAGTACTTC.

The chain carries TRBV27 and TRBJ1-1; maybe TRBD1 (6 bases). Looked up from germline, CDR1 is MNHEY and CDR2 is SMNVEV (reference sequence). The CDR3 has 13 residues. V dropped 3 bases and J dropped 1 base, with 6 bases sitting between them. CDR3 sequence: CASSLGQNTEAFF. The CDR3 DNA follows: TGTGCCAGCAGTTTGGGACAGAACACTGAAGCTTTCTTT.

By sample fraction, this clonotype is large (0.1 to 1%). This sequence joins TRBV6-1 and TRBJ2-3; D assignment may be TRBD1 or TRBD2 (5 bases each). This CDR3 is 13 amino acids long. Trimming shortened V by 7 bases and J by 3 bases, and 11 bases separated the two germline ends. Germline CDR1 reads MNHNS; CDR2 reads SASEGT. Here the CDR3 reads CASTRWGTDTQYF. The CDR3 DNA reads TGTGCCAGCACCCGGTGGGGGACAGATACGCAGTATTTT.